The 3 T cell receptor beta chains listed next were all sequenced from one sample in a study of blood T cell repertoires in COVID-19. The repertoire was sequenced with immunoSEQ multiplex PCR; TCRdb's copy has only in-frame clones and lacks some. In the table there are a few hundred thousand clones, around 87% of which are singletons. Sequencing was done on a sample of peripheral blood. The receptors originated from a human donor in a cohort sampled during active COVID-19.

The rearrangement links TRBV3-1 (or the pseudogene TRBV3-2) to TRBJ1-1; D might be TRBD1 (6 bases). The CDR3 extends over 15 amino acids. Trimming left V 4 bases short and J 3 bases short, with 15 bases between. The germline CDR1 and CDR2 sequences are LGHDT and YNNKEL (reference sequence). CDR3: CASSPRGLGDTEAFF. CDR3 bases: TGTGCCAGCAGCCCTAGGGGGTTAGGGGACACTGAAGCTTTCTTT.

The CDR3 is CASSHLRDFQETQYF. The CDR3 DNA sequence: TGTGCCAGCAGCCACCTCCGGGACTTCCAAGAGACCCAGTACTTC. The rearrangement uses TRBV3-1 (or the pseudogene TRBV3-2) and TRBJ2-5; possibly TRBD2 for D (6 bases). Per the germline V gene, CDR1 is LGHDT and CDR2 is YNNKEL (reference sequence). Deletions cut 3 bases from V and 1 base from J, with 12 bases between. The CDR3 extends over 15 amino acids.

The V and J genes are TRBV6-5 and TRBJ2-1; D perhaps matches TRBD1 (5 bases). Germline CDR1 reads MNHEY; CDR2 reads SVGAGI. The V end was cut by 0 bases, the J end by 7 bases, with 10 bases between. The CDR3 is 14 residues long. This chain's CDR3 is CASSYSGARNEQFF. DNA of the CDR3: TGTGCCAGCAGTTACTCAGGGGCGCGGAATGAGCAGTTCTTC.